Detailed here is one T cell receptor beta chain. Its specificity is unknown. This specimen belongs to a study of CD8 T cells in ankylosing spondylitis. General study results and limits: Earlier work had already found some motif variants in reactive arthritis synovial fluid and blood. A motif in TCR beta, a set of eight highly homologous variants, appeared characteristic of ankylosing spondylitis blood. Researchers report that disease-linked clones proved CD8+ and relatively rare in peripheral blood. Disease-linked clones reportedly showed significant enrichment in matched ankylosing spondylitis synovial fluid.

Preparation of TCR beta libraries was done by quantitative 5'-RACE with molecular barcodes. TCRdb reanalysed the 5' RACE reads using MiXCR and keeps one entry per CDR3 protein. The sample includes 800,000 to 900,000 distinct CDR3 sequences, around 11% of them seen just once. This TCR was sampled from a male donor with ankylosing spondylitis. The sample comprised blood, either unsorted or a sorted T cell fraction (not recorded which).

The CDR3 loop reads CASSLRDRYSYEQYF. In DNA, the CDR3 is TGCGCCAGCAGCTTACGGGACAGATATTCCTACGAGCAGTACTTC. This sequence joins TRBV5-1 and TRBJ2-7; 7 bases fit TRBD1. J gave up 1 base and V 2 bases, and 6 bases lay outside the gene matches. Germline CDR1 SGHRS, CDR2 YFSETQ. There are 15 residues in the CDR3.